Listed below are T cell receptor beta chains from one sample, sequenced in a study of early T cells in non-severe SARS-CoV-2 infection. From the 5' RACE reads, TCRdb called clonotypes with MiXCR, one entry per CDR3 protein. The sample shows 50,000 to 65,000 distinct CDR3 sequences, 9.5% to 15% of them seen only once. Material: whole blood. These receptors came from an adult who was a healthcare worker with PCR-confirmed SARS-CoV-2 infection or an uninfected control (not recorded which). Both conserved end residues are part of each CDR3. The order of the fields is D gene, clone size, V gene, J gene, CDR3 DNA, CDR3 protein. D genes are given only for firm matches. The size field is filled for only some rows; it gives once, few, many or a size class.

d_call: .
clone_size: few
v_call: TRBV7-9
j_call: TRBJ2-3
cdr3_nt: TGTGCCACCCAAGACAAACTGAGCACAGATACGCAGTATTTT
cdr3_aa: CATQDKLSTDTQYF

d_call: .
clone_size: few
v_call: TRBV20-1
j_call: TRBJ2-7
cdr3_nt: TGCAGTGCGGACTCCAGGGACCCTACTGCCTACGAGCAGTACTTC
cdr3_aa: CSADSRDPTAYEQYF

d_call: .
clone_size: many
v_call: TRBV11-2
j_call: TRBJ1-2
cdr3_nt: TGTGCCAGCAGCTTATCCGGGCTCTCGCTGGATGGCTACACCTTC
cdr3_aa: CASSLSGLSLDGYTF

d_call: TRBD1
clone_size: .
v_call: TRBV29-1
j_call: TRBJ2-1
cdr3_nt: TGCAGCGGACAGGGTGGGAGTAATGAGCAGTTCTTC
cdr3_aa: CSGQGGSNEQFF

d_call: TRBD1
clone_size: few
v_call: TRBV7-6
j_call: TRBJ2-2
cdr3_nt: TGTGCCAGCAGCCCCGGAATAAACAGGGGGCGTCGCGGCACCGGGGAGCTGTTTTTT
cdr3_aa: CASSPGINRGRRGTGELFF

d_call: .
clone_size: many
v_call: TRBV20-1
j_call: TRBJ2-1
cdr3_nt: TGCAGTGCTAGATCGGTGGAGGCCCCGTTGGGGAATGAGCAGTTCTTC
cdr3_aa: CSARSVEAPLGNEQFF

d_call: TRBD1
clone_size: few
v_call: TRBV29-1
j_call: TRBJ2-7
cdr3_nt: TGCAGCGTTGCCCGGACAGGGACGCAAGTCGAGCAGTACTTC
cdr3_aa: CSVARTGTQVEQYF

d_call: .
clone_size: many
v_call: TRBV29-1
j_call: TRBJ1-1
cdr3_nt: TGCAGCGTTGAGGAATACGGGTTGAACACTGAAGCTTTCTTT
cdr3_aa: CSVEEYGLNTEAFF

d_call: .
clone_size: .
v_call: TRBV6-1
j_call: TRBJ2-2
cdr3_nt: TGTGCCAGCAGTGAAAATCCCCATGGGGGCGGGGAGCTGTTTTTT
cdr3_aa: CASSENPHGGGELFF

d_call: .
clone_size: few
v_call: TRBV5-1
j_call: TRBJ2-3
cdr3_nt: TGCGCCAGCAGCGTGGACAGACGCACAGATACGCAGTATTTT
cdr3_aa: CASSVDRRTDTQYF

d_call: .
clone_size: many
v_call: TRBV20-1
j_call: TRBJ2-3
cdr3_nt: TGCAGTGTGGAGGTTGATACGCAGTATTTT
cdr3_aa: CSVEVDTQYF

d_call: .
clone_size: few
v_call: TRBV4-3
j_call: TRBJ2-5
cdr3_nt: TGCGCCAGCAGCCAAGGGGCAGGGTACCAAGAGACCCAGTACTTC
cdr3_aa: CASSQGAGYQETQYF

d_call: .
clone_size: many
v_call: TRBV7-2
j_call: TRBJ1-4
cdr3_nt: TGTGCCAGCAGCTTAGTCGGTTCAACTAATGAAAAACTGTTTTTT
cdr3_aa: CASSLVGSTNEKLFF

d_call: .
clone_size: many
v_call: TRBV5-1
j_call: TRBJ1-1
cdr3_nt: TGCGCCAGCAGCTTGGTTGGGGAGGGCACTGAAGCTTTCTTT
cdr3_aa: CASSLVGEGTEAFF

d_call: TRBD1
clone_size: .
v_call: TRBV18
j_call: TRBJ1-6
cdr3_nt: TGTGCCAGCTCCGGGACAGGGGGCGTTTCACCCCTCCACTTT
cdr3_aa: CASSGTGGVSPLHF

d_call: .
clone_size: few
v_call: TRBV5-1
j_call: TRBJ1-2
cdr3_nt: TGCGCCAGCAGACCAGAGCCCGGCGGCTACACCTTC
cdr3_aa: CASRPEPGGYTF

d_call: TRBD1
clone_size: .
v_call: TRBV12-3/TRBV12-4
j_call: TRBJ1-5
cdr3_nt: TGTGCCAGCAGCTTCAGGGGGGGAGGCAATCAGCCCCAGCATTTT
cdr3_aa: CASSFRGGGNQPQHF

d_call: TRBD2
clone_size: .
v_call: TRBV29-1
j_call: TRBJ2-1
cdr3_nt: TGCAGCGGCGCCCCGGGGGGCAATGAGCAGTTCTTC
cdr3_aa: CSGAPGGNEQFF

d_call: TRBD1
clone_size: many
v_call: TRBV6-1
j_call: TRBJ2-3
cdr3_nt: TGTGCCAGCAGTGAAACAGGGGGTCCCACCACAGATACGCAGTATTTT
cdr3_aa: CASSETGGPTTDTQYF

d_call: .
clone_size: .
v_call: TRBV5-6
j_call: TRBJ1-1
cdr3_nt: TGTGCCAGCAGCTTGTACACAGGGCCCATGAACACTGAAGCTTTCTTT
cdr3_aa: CASSLYTGPMNTEAFF

d_call: TRBD1
clone_size: many
v_call: TRBV3-1
j_call: TRBJ2-7
cdr3_nt: TGTGCCAGCAGCCGAACCGGGACAGGGGATCTCGAGCAGTACTTC
cdr3_aa: CASSRTGTGDLEQYF

d_call: TRBD1
clone_size: few
v_call: TRBV30
j_call: TRBJ1-2
cdr3_nt: TGTGCCTGGAGCCTTTACAGGGGCAACTATGGCTACACCTTC
cdr3_aa: CAWSLYRGNYGYTF

d_call: .
clone_size: few
v_call: TRBV6-5
j_call: TRBJ2-7
cdr3_nt: TGTGCCAGCAGACGCGTCGGGGGCGAGCAGTACTTC
cdr3_aa: CASRRVGGEQYF

d_call: TRBD2
clone_size: many
v_call: TRBV29-1
j_call: TRBJ2-1
cdr3_nt: TGCAGCGTCCCGACCCGAGGACTAGCGGGGAGCGAGCAGTTCTTC
cdr3_aa: CSVPTRGLAGSEQFF

d_call: .
clone_size: many
v_call: TRBV6-2/TRBV6-3
j_call: TRBJ1-1
cdr3_nt: TGTGCCAGCAGTTACATCCGGAACACTGAAGCTTTCTTT
cdr3_aa: CASSYIRNTEAFF